The 30 T cell receptor beta chains listed next were all sequenced from one sample in a study of regulatory T cells in long-lasting Graves disease. The time point was: newly diagnosed GD, antithyroid drugs for less than 3 months. There was RNA extracted from PBMCs, and the TCR library was made from it. Researchers made TCR beta libraries by using iRepertoire HTBI primers and running Arm-PCR on CDR3 regions. Via MiXCR, TCRdb re-called the multiplex PCR reads, giving one row per CDR3 protein. Of approximately 390,000 distinct CDR3 sequences listed, under 20% were seen once; the top ten hold 20% to 25%. The same specimen was also included in a second study, on T cells in Graves' hyperthyroidism and ophthalmopathy.

Sequenced here: peripheral blood mononuclear cells (PBMCs), sampled at new diagnosis, from a patient treated with antithyroid drugs. Receptor source: a woman aged 18-30 years with Graves disease.

The chain joins TRBV20-1 to TRBJ1-1; D gene ambiguous. This CDR3 contains 16 residues. Trimming cost V 1 base and J 1 base, with 16 bases left between them. The germline gives CDR1 DFQATT, CDR2 SNEGSKA (reference sequence). The CDR3 loop is CSARAPPRRQNTEAFF. DNA of the CDR3: TGCAGTGCTAGAGCCCCACCCAGGAGGCAGAACACTGAAGCTTTCTTT.

On this clonotype: With a much larger clone just one base away, this may be a read error. The CDR3 does not end in the conserved phenylalanine or tryptophan, so this is likely a read error. V usage is TRBV5-6 and J usage is TRBJ1-1; possibly TRBD1 for D (5 bases). Deletions cut 3 bases from V and 1 base from J, with 10 bases between. The germline gives CDR1 SGHDT, CDR2 YYEEEE. The CDR3 covers 14 residues. For the CDR3, the DNA is TGTGCCAGCAGCTACGGACAAGGGAACACTGAAGCTTTCCTT. As protein: CASSYGQGNTEAFL.

This clonotype has at least ten counts. The gene calls are TRBV5-1 and TRBJ2-1, with D uncertain. The V end was cut by 1 base, the J end by 0 bases, with 11 bases between. CDR1 and CDR2 (germline): SGHRS, YFSETQ. The CDR3 sequence is 16 residues long. The CDR3 nucleotides are TGCGCCAGCAGCTTGCGTGCGACTGGCTCCTACAATGAGCAGTTCTTC. Protein product: CASSLRATGSYNEQFF.

This clonotype was observed many times. The CDR3 region has the DNA TGTGCCAGCAGTGGCCTGGGTGGACGCCCCTACGAGCAGTACTTC. It specifies CASSGLGGRPYEQYF. J is TRBJ2-7 and V is TRBV2, with D uncertain. Trimming pared 4 bases from V and 2 bases from J, leaving 15 bases between. CDR1 and CDR2 (germline): SNHLY, FYNNEI. This CDR3 region has 15 residues.

This clonotype occurred many times. V is TRBV30 and J is TRBJ2-7, with D uncertain. The ends were cut back, 4 bases at V and 2 bases at J, with 12 bases in the middle. The CDR3 consists of 13 residues. Germline V gene sequence: CDR1 GTSNPN, CDR2 SVGIG (reference sequence). CDR3 nucleotides: TGTGCCTGGAACGGCGGAGCAACCTACGAGCAGTACTTC. It is translated as CAWNGGATYEQYF.

The genes are TRBV2 and TRBJ1-2, with D possibly matching TRBD1 (6 bases). The CDR3 has 14 residues. With 6 bases removed from V and 4 bases from J, the gap between germline ends came to 15 bases. Per the germline V gene, CDR1 is SNHLY and CDR2 is FYNNEI. The DNA of the CDR3 is TGTGCCAGCAGGGCCCCGGGGGGCGCCTATGGCTACACCTTC. Protein product: CASRAPGGAYGYTF.

This clonotype has just a few counts. The chain combines TRBV5-1 with TRBJ1-2; D unclear. The germline V gene has CDR1 SGHRS and CDR2 YFSETQ. The CDR3 has 14 residues. V lost 0 bases to trimming and J lost 4 bases, with 10 bases between them. CDR3 region: CASSLAGTGYGYTF. CDR3 bases: TGCGCCAGCAGCTTGGCTGGCACCGGCTATGGCTACACCTTC.

Only a few counts were recorded for this clonotype. The chain recombines TRBV10-3 with TRBJ2-3; D gene unclear. Germline-derived CDR1 and CDR2 are ENHRY and SYGVKD. V dropped 10 bases and J dropped 3 bases, with 14 bases sitting between them. This CDR3 is built from 13 residues. CDR3 DNA sequence: TGTGCCACTGAGACTTGGGGAACAGATACGCAGTATTTT. This sequence encodes CATETWGTDTQYF.

This clonotype was counted many times. This chain joins TRBV2 and TRBJ1-2; D remains unclear. Germline lookup yields CDR1 SNHLY and CDR2 FYNNEI. CDR3 length: 15 amino acids. V lost 4 bases and J 4 bases, leaving 16 bases between the germline ends. This CDR3 is CASSVQVEAAYGYTF. CDR3 nucleotide sequence: TGTGCCAGCAGTGTCCAAGTGGAGGCCGCCTATGGCTACACCTTC.

The chain carries TRBV13 and TRBJ2-3, with 7 bases lining up with TRBD2. Germline V gives CDR1 PRHDT, CDR2 FYEKMQ (reference sequence). Unmatched junction bases numbered 11, after V lost 3 bases and J lost 8 bases. The CDR3 is 15 amino acids. The CDR3 DNA reads TGTGCCAGCAGCTTCGGGCAGGGCGGGAGCAGTACGCAGTATTTT. Translation: CASSFGQGGSSTQYF.

A few counts support this clonotype. The chain links TRBV28 to TRBJ1-1; 8 bases align to TRBD1. This CDR3 contains 17 residues. Unmatched junction bases numbered 18, after V lost 6 bases and J lost 6 bases. Germline V gives CDR1 MDHEN, CDR2 SYDVKM. CDR3 protein: CASSLRQDRDGFSEAFF. CDR3 bases: TGTGCCAGCAGCTTACGCCAGGACAGGGACGGGTTCTCTGAAGCTTTCTTT.

This clonotype was seen many times. This chain connects TRBV30 to TRBJ2-7; the D gene is possibly TRBD2 (7 bases). CDR3 length: 14 residues. Germline V gives CDR1 GTSNPN, CDR2 SVGIG (reference sequence). V shed 6 bases and J shed 2 bases, with 17 bases lying between them. This CDR3 reads CACLGGGGPYEQYF. In nucleotides, the CDR3 is TGTGCCTGTCTAGGAGGGGGGGGCCCCTACGAGCAGTACTTC.

This clonotype was seen many times. The CDR3 is CASGDIAGNEQFF. The CDR3 nucleotides read TGTGCCAGCGGAGACATAGCGGGCAATGAGCAGTTCTTC. The genes are TRBV2 and TRBJ2-1; 7 positions match TRBD2. Trimming cost V 8 bases and J 6 bases; bases outside gene matches: 7. The CDR3 runs 13 residues. The germline gives CDR1 SNHLY, CDR2 FYNNEI.

This clonotype showed up just a few times. The chain is built from TRBV30 and TRBJ1-1; TRBD1 aligns across 7 bases. The length of the CDR3 is 14 residues. V shed 2 bases and J 7 bases; nucleotides not matched to a gene: 10. From germline, CDR1 is GTSNPN and CDR2 SVGIG (reference sequence). The CDR3 DNA sequence: TGTGCCTGGAGTTACAGGACAGGTCTTATTGAAGCTTTCTTT. The encoded protein is CAWSYRTGLIEAFF.

This clonotype came up a few times. In DNA, the CDR3 is TGTGCCAGCAGTTTATTACAGGGGGCGGGCGGGGAGCTGTTTTTT. It encodes CASSLLQGAGGELFF. This chain uses TRBV12-3 or TRBV12-4 with TRBJ2-2, with 9 bases lining up with TRBD1. The V segment lost 2 bases and the J segment 7 bases; nucleotides outside the gene matches: 5. The CDR3 length is 15 residues.

This clonotype was counted many times. The chain joins TRBV5-1 to TRBJ2-1, with 8 nucleotides matching TRBD2. This CDR3 spans 15 amino acids. Germline values: CDR1 SGHRS, CDR2 YFSETQ. Trimming removed 5 bases from V and 3 bases from J; junction bases left unmatched: 7. This CDR3 is CASSPSGSFYNEQFF. For the CDR3, the DNA is TGCGCCAGCAGTCCCAGCGGGAGCTTCTACAATGAGCAGTTCTTC. The full variable domain, rest sourced from reference TRBV5-1 and TRBJ2-1, is KAGVTQTPRYLIKTRGQQVTLSCSPISGHRSVSWYQQTPGQGLQFLFEYFSETQRNKGNFPGRFSGRQFSNSRSEMNVSTLELGDSALYLCASSPSGSFYNEQFFGPGTRLTVL.

The chain links TRBV11-2 to TRBJ2-5, with 11 bases fitting TRBD2. CDR1 SGHAT and CDR2 FQNNGV come from the germline V gene. With V trimmed by 0 bases and J by 4 bases, 7 bases remained unmatched. This CDR3 contains 17 residues. The CDR3 here is CASSLDLAGGPGETQYF. In nucleotides, the CDR3 is TGTGCCAGCAGCTTAGATTTAGCGGGGGGGCCGGGAGAGACCCAGTACTTC.

DNA of the CDR3: TGTGCCAGCAGTGAACGCGGGGAAAGGGACCAAGAGACCCAGTACTTC. It translates to CASSERGERDQETQYF. The chain links TRBV6-2 or TRBV6-3 to TRBJ2-5, with TRBD2 as a possible D gene (6 bases). The CDR3 contains 16 residues. CDR1 is MNHEY, CDR2 SVGEGT, per germline. V was shortened by 5 bases and J by 0 bases, with 16 bases between the two germline ends.

The CDR3 DNA reads as TGTGCCACCCGAGGAGGGGACAGCTCTGGAAACACCATATATTTT. It encodes CATRGGDSSGNTIYF. This chain connects TRBV6-2 or TRBV6-3 to TRBJ1-3; TRBD1 aligns across 7 bases. V shed 10 bases, J shed 0 bases, and the junction held 9 bases outside the gene matches. Germline V gives CDR1 MNHEY, CDR2 SVGEGT. The CDR3 runs to 15 residues.

This clonotype was detected many times. The rearrangement links TRBV11-2 to TRBJ2-3; D not certain. The CDR3 covers 12 residues. V was clipped by 2 bases and J by 3 bases, with 3 bases between them. From germline, CDR1 is SGHAT and CDR2 FQNNGV. The CDR3 nucleotides are TGTGCCAGCAGCTTATGGACAGATACGCAGTATTTT. It yields the protein CASSLWTDTQYF.

This clonotype has at least ten counts. The chain carries TRBV5-1 and TRBJ2-7, with D possibly being TRBD2 (6 bases). Germline V gene lookup returns CDR1 SGHRS and CDR2 YFSETQ. The CDR3 is made up of 15 amino acids. The V end was cut by 4 bases, the J end by 0 bases, with 14 bases between. The CDR3 loop is CASSPTGGTSYEQYF. CDR3 in DNA: TGCGCCAGCAGCCCCACTGGCGGGACCTCCTACGAGCAGTACTTC.

This clonotype was counted many times. V is TRBV7-3 and J is TRBJ2-1; perhaps TRBD1 as D (5 bases). Germline V gene data show CDR1 as SGHTA and CDR2 as FQGTGA. CDR3 length: 12 residues. V was pared by 5 bases and J by 10 bases, with 12 bases between. CDR3 coding DNA: TGTGCCAGCAGCCCCTCCAGACAGGAGCAGTTCTTC. Encoded protein: CASSPSRQEQFF.

This clonotype appeared many times. The J gene is TRBJ1-1, the V gene TRBV28; no definite D call. The CDR3 contains 11 residues. V was trimmed by 6 bases and J by 4 bases, leaving 6 bases between them. Germline V CDR1 and CDR2: MDHEN, SYDVKM. This chain's CDR3 is CASRHATEAFF. DNA of the CDR3: TGTGCCAGCAGACACGCCACTGAAGCTTTCTTT.

This clonotype has at least ten counts. The genes are TRBV11-2 and TRBJ2-7, with TRBD2 matching over 10 bases. Germline V lookup: CDR1 SGHAT, CDR2 FQNNGV. V shed 6 bases, J shed 0 bases, and the junction held 5 bases outside the gene matches. This CDR3 region has 15 residues. The CDR3 nucleotides read TGTGCCAGCAGTCTCCGGACTAGCGGCTCCTACGAGCAGTACTTC. It specifies CASSLRTSGSYEQYF.

This clonotype was counted many times. This sequence joins TRBV30 and TRBJ2-1, with unresolved D. Trimming pared 3 bases from V and 9 bases from J, leaving 12 bases between. This CDR3 contains 12 residues. Germline V gives CDR1 GTSNPN, CDR2 SVGIG (reference sequence). The CDR3 DNA follows: TGTGCCTGGAGCCCCTTCGTAAGTGAGCAGTTCTTC. Protein: CAWSPFVSEQFF. The whole variable domain, remainder taken from reference TRBV30 and TRBJ2-1, is SQTIHQWPATLVQPVGSPLSLECTVEGTSNPNLYWYRQAAGRGLQLLFYSVGIGQISSEVPQNLSASRPQDRQFILSSKKLLLSDSGFYLCAWSPFVSEQFFGPGTRLTVL.

V usage is TRBV6-5 and J usage is TRBJ2-3; TRBD2 aligns across 8 bases. The V gene's germline CDR1 is MNHEY and CDR2 SVGAGI. The CDR3 covers 16 residues. V was pared by 4 bases and J by 5 bases, with 11 bases of the junction left unmatched. The CDR3 DNA reads as TGTGCCAGCAGTTCTCCCGGACTAGCCCTGGAAGATACGCAGTATTTT. It is translated as CASSSPGLALEDTQYF.

The V call is TRBV14, the J call TRBJ2-3; D may match TRBD1 or TRBD2 (6 bases each). CDR1 SGHDN and CDR2 FVKESK come from the germline V gene. V lost 4 bases, J lost 2 bases, and 22 bases lay in between. The CDR3 runs 18 residues. The CDR3, as DNA: TGTGCCAGCAGCCCTCTCGCGTGGTCGGGGGCTGACACAGATACGCAGTATTTT. Its protein is CASSPLAWSGADTDTQYF.

This clonotype was counted many times. The rearrangement uses TRBV6-2 or TRBV6-3 and TRBJ1-3, with D unclear. Germline V gene data show CDR1 as MNHEY and CDR2 as SVGEGT. Trimming shortened V by 5 bases and J by 2 bases, and 7 bases separated the two germline ends. This CDR3 region has 13 residues. The CDR3 coding sequence is TGTGCCAGCAGTAGGACGGCTGGAAACACCATATATTTT. It is translated as CASSRTAGNTIYF.

In regard to this clonotype: This may arise from a read error, as a much more abundant clone is one base away. This chain joins TRBV2 and TRBJ2-4; no clear D. Germline V gene lookup returns CDR1 SNHLY and CDR2 FYNNEI. This CDR3 contains 10 residues. The CDR3 DNA reads as TGTGTCAGCTGGAGAGGCATTCAGTACTTC. It is translated as CVSWRGIQYF.

The chain joins TRBV14 to TRBJ1-6; 7 bases map to TRBD1. V shed 1 base and J 7 bases; nucleotides not matched to a gene: 7. Germline CDR1 and CDR2: SGHDN and FVKESK. The length of the CDR3 is 16 residues. The CDR3 sequence: CASSQVLGRGNSPLHF. The CDR3 DNA is TGTGCCAGCAGCCAAGTCCTGGGCAGGGGGAATTCACCCCTCCACTTT. The full variable domain, completed using reference TRBV14 and TRBJ1-6, is EAGVTQFPSHSVIEKGQTVTLRCDPISGHDNLYWYRRVMGKEIKFLLHFVKESKQDESGMPNNRFLAERTGGTYSTLKVQPAELEDSGVYFCASSQVLGRGNSPLHFGNGTRLTVT.